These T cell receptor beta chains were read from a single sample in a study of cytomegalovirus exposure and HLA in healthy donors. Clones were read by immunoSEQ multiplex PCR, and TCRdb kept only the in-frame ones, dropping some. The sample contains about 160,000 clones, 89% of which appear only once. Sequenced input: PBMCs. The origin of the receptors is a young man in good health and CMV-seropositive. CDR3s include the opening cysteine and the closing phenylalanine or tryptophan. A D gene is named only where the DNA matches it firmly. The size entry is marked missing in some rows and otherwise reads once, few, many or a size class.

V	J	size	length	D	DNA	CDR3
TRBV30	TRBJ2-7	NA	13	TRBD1	TGTGCCTGCACTGGGACAGGGACCTACGAGCAGTACTTC	CACTGTGTYEQYF
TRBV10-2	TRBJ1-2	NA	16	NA	TGCGCCAGCAGTGAGTCAGGGCAGGGATTCAACTATGGCTACACCTTC	CASSESGQGFNYGYTF
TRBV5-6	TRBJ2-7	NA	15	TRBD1	TGTGCCAGCAGCCCTAGGACAGGGGGCATCTACGAGCAGTACTTC	CASSPRTGGIYEQYF
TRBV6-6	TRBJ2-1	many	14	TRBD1	TGTGCCAGCAGATCCGGGACAGGGGGGAATGAGCAGTTCTTC	CASRSGTGGNEQFF
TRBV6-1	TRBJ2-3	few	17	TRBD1	TGTGCCAGCAGTGAAAGTGCGGGACAGGGGGCAAGAGATACGCAGTATTTT	CASSESAGQGARDTQYF
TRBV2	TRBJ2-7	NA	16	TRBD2	TGTGCCAGCAGCGGGACTAGCGGGAGGGCCTCCTACGAGCAGTACTTC	CASSGTSGRASYEQYF
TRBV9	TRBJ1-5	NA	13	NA	TGTGCCAGCAGCGTTCAGCCGGGGCAGCCCCAGCATTTT	CASSVQPGQPQHF
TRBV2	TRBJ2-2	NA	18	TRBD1	TGTGCCAGCAGTGAAGCGCTTGGGGGACAGGGGGGCACCGGGGAGCTGTTTTTT	CASSEALGGQGGTGELFF
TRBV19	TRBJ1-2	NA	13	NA	TGTGCCAGTAGTATAGGCCCAGGGAATGGCTACACCTTC	CASSIGPGNGYTF
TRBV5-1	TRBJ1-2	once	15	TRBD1	TGCGCCAGCAGCTCGGACAGGGGAGAATTGTGGGGCTACACCTTC	CASSSDRGELWGYTF
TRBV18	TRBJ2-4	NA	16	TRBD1	TGTGCCAGCTCACCCCCCTGGACAGGGAGGACTAACATTCAGTACTTC	CASSPPWTGRTNIQYF
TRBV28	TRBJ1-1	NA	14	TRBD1	TGTGCCAGCAGTTCAGGGGGCCCGAACACTGAAGCTTTCTTT	CASSSGGPNTEAFF
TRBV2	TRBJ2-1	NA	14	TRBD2	TGTGCCAGCATAAGAGCGGGAGAGTACAATGAGCAGTTCTTC	CASIRAGEYNEQFF
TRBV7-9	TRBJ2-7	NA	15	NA	TGTGCCAGCTTAATATCCACAGGCCTCCCCTACGAGCAGTACTTC	CASLISTGLPYEQYF
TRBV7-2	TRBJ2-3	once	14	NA	TGTGCCAGCACCCCCAGGATGAGCACAGATACGCAGTATTTT	CASTPRMSTDTQYF
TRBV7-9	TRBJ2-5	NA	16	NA	TGTGCCAGCAGCCTTCTTCGGGGGAGGTCCTGGGAGACCCAGTACTTC	CASSLLRGRSWETQYF
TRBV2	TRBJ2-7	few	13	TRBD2	TGTGCCAGCAGTTTCGGGGGGTCCTACGAGCAGTACTTC	CASSFGGSYEQYF
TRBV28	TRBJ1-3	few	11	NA	TGTGCGGGGGGGACTGGAAACACCATATATTTT	CAGGTGNTIYF
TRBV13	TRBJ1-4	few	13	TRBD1	TGTGCCAGCGGGACCAGGGGGAATGAAAAACTGTTTTTT	CASGTRGNEKLFF
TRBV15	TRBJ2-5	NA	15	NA	TGTGCCACCAGCAGCGAGGGGGGGTTGGGGCAGACCCAGTACTTC	CATSSEGGLGQTQYF
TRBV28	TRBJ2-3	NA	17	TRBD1	TGTGCCAGCAGTCCTTCCGGGACAGGAGATAGCACAGATACGCAGTATTTT	CASSPSGTGDSTDTQYF
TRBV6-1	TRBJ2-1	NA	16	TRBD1	TGTGCCAGCAGTGAAGCGGAAGGGACAGGGGGGAATGAGCAGTTCTTC	CASSEAEGTGGNEQFF
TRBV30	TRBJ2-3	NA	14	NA	TGTGCCTGGAGTGTACGGGGGAGCACAGATACGCAGTATTTT	CAWSVRGSTDTQYF
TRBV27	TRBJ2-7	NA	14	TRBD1	TGTGCCAGCAGCACAGGGGGCGCATACTACGAGCAGTACTTC	CASSTGGAYYEQYF
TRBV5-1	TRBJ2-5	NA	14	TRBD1	TGCGCCAGCAGCATAGGACAGGGACAAGAGACCCAGTACTTC	CASSIGQGQETQYF
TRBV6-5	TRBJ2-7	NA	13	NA	TGTGCCAGCAGTTTAAGGAGGGGCTACGAGCAGTACTTC	CASSLRRGYEQYF
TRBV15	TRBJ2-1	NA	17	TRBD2	TGTGCCACCAGCAGGGGAGCTAGCGGACCTTGGTACAATGAGCAGTTCTTC	CATSRGASGPWYNEQFF
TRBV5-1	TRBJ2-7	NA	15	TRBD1	TGCGCCAGCAGCTTGGCCGGGCAGGGGGCGGGGGAGCAGTACTTC	CASSLAGQGAGEQYF
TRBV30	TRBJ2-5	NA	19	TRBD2	TGTGCCTGGACACCTAACCTGACTAGCAGGAGACCCCAGAAAGAGACCCAGTACTTC	CAWTPNLTSRRPQKETQYF
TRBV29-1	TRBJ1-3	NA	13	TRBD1	TGCAGCGCTTTGGGACAGGCTGGAAACACCATATATTTT	CSALGQAGNTIYF
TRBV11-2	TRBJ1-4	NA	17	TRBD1	TGTGCCAGCAGCTTAGGGTATACCGGGACAGCATTTGAAAAACTGTTTTTT	CASSLGYTGTAFEKLFF
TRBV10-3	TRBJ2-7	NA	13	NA	TGTGCCATCAGAGGGGACTCCCGGAGCGAGCAGTACTTC	CAIRGDSRSEQYF
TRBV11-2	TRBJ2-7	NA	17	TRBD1	TGTGCCAGCAGCCCGACCTACCGGGACAGAGGATCCTACGAGCAGTACTTC	CASSPTYRDRGSYEQYF
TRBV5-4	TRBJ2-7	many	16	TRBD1	TGTGCCAGCAGCTCTACTCACGGGACAGGACCCTACGAGCAGTACTTC	CASSSTHGTGPYEQYF
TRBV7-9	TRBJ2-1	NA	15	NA	TGTGCCAGCAGCGTGTTCGGACTACCCTTCGATGAGCAGTTCTTC	CASSVFGLPFDEQFF
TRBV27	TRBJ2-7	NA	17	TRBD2	TGTGCCAGCAGTTTACAGAGGACTAGCGCTAGCTCCTACGAGCAGTACTTC	CASSLQRTSASSYEQYF
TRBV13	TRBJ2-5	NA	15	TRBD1	TGTGCCAGCAGCTCTCCCGGGACAGGGGGAGAGACCCAGTACTTC	CASSSPGTGGETQYF
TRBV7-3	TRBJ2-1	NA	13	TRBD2	TGTGCCAGCAGCTTAGGGGCGGGAGGTGAGCAGTTCTTC	CASSLGAGGEQFF
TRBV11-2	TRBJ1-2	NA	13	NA	TGTGCCAGCAGCTTGCGGGGAAGCTATGGCTACACCTTC	CASSLRGSYGYTF
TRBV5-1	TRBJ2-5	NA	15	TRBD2	TGCGCCAGCAGCTTTCTAGCGGGGGGACAAGAGACCCAGTACTTC	CASSFLAGGQETQYF
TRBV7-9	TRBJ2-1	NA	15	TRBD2	TGTGCCAGCAGCTTTGGGACTAGCGGGTACAATGAGCAGTTCTTC	CASSFGTSGYNEQFF
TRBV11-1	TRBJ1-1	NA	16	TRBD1	TGTGCCAGCAGCCTAGACAGGGATCCTGCGAACACTGAAGCTTTCTTT	CASSLDRDPANTEAFF
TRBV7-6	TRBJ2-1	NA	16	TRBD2	TGTGCCAGCAGCTTAGCGAGTACTAGCGGGAGAGGGGAGCAGTTCTTC	CASSLASTSGRGEQFF
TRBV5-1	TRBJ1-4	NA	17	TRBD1	TGCGCCAGCAGCTTCGGGACAGGGAGTATTCGTGGTGAAAAACTGTTTTTT	CASSFGTGSIRGEKLFF
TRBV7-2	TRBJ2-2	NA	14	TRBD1	TGTGCCAGCGCAGGGGGCTCGAACACCGGGGAGCTGTTTTTT	CASAGGSNTGELFF
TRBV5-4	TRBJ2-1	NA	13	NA	TGTGCCAGCAGTCTCAGCGACTACAATGAGCAGTTCTTC	CASSLSDYNEQFF